This record looks at one TCR beta chain sequence and its context. Libraries were prepared by immunoSEQ multiplex PCR; TCRdb keeps only in-frame clonotypes and omits some of them. The sample has about 85,000 clones; roughly 82% are singletons. The CDR3 covers 14 residues. Germline V gene lookup returns CDR1 SQVTM and CDR2 ANQGSEA. J was trimmed by 9 bases and V by 1 base; bases with no gene match: 6. The sample comes from a study of blood T cell repertoires in COVID-19. The sample taken for sequencing was peripheral blood. This chain joins TRBV29-1 and TRBJ2-4; 10 nucleotides line up with TRBD1. The sequence was obtained from an elderly woman with acute or convalescent COVID-19. CDR3 DNA: TGCAGCGTTGAAGGGACAGGGGGATCGGTCATTCAGTACTTC. Its protein product is CSVEGTGGSVIQYF.